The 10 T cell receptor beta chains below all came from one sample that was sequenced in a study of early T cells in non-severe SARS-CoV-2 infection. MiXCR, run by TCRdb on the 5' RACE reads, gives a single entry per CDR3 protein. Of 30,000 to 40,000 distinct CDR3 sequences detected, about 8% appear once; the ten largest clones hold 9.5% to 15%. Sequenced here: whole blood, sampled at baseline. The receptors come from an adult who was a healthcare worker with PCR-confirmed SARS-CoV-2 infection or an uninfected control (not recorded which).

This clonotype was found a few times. CDR3 protein: CATRAQGHPGTEAFF. The CDR3 DNA reads as TGTGCCACCAGGGCGCAGGGGCATCCCGGCACTGAAGCTTTCTTT. The rearrangement joins TRBV15 to TRBJ1-1; TRBD1 might be the D (6 bases). There are 15 residues in the CDR3. The ends were cut back, 6 bases at V and 4 bases at J, with 18 bases in the middle. CDR1 LNHNV and CDR2 YYDKDF come from the germline V gene (reference sequence).

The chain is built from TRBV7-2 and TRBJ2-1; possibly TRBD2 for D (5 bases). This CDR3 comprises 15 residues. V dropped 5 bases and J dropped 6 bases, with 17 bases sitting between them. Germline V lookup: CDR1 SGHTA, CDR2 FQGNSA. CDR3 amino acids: CASSLGQAGRNEQFF. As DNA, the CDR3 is TGTGCCAGCAGCCTAGGGCAGGCGGGTCGCAATGAGCAGTTCTTC. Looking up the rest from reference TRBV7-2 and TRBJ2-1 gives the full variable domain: GAGVSQSPSNKVTEKGKDVELRCDPISGHTALYWYRQSLGQGLEFLIYFQGNSAPDKSGLPSDRFSAERTGGSVSTLTIQRTQQEDSAVYLCASSLGQAGRNEQFFGPGTRLTVL.

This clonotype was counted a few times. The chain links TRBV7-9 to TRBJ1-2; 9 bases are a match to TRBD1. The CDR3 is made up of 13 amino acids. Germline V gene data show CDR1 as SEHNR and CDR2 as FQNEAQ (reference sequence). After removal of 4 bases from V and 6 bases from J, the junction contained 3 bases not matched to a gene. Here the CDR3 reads CASSWGQGDGYTF. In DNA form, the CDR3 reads TGTGCCAGCAGCTGGGGACAGGGAGATGGCTACACCTTC.

DNA for the CDR3: TGTGCCAGCAGCCCGTCAGGGGCAGGTGGAAACACCATATATTTT. Protein: CASSPSGAGGNTIYF. This chain connects TRBV3-1 to TRBJ1-3; possible D gene TRBD1, 6 bases. CDR1 and CDR2 (germline): LGHDT, YNNKEL (reference sequence). Trimming cost V 4 bases and J 3 bases, with 13 bases left between them. The CDR3 is made up of 15 amino acids. Together with reference TRBV3-1 and TRBJ1-3, the CDR3 gives the full variable domain: DTAVSQTPKYLVTQMGNDKSIKCEQNLGHDTMYWYKQDSKKFLKIMFSYNNKELIINETVPNRFSPKSPDKAHLNLHINSLELGDSAVYFCASSPSGAGGNTIYFGEGSWLTVV.

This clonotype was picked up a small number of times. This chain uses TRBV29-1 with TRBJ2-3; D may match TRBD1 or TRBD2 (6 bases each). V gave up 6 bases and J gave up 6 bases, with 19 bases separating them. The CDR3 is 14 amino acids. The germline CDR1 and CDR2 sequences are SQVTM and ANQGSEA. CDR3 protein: CSVGSRGGFDTQYF. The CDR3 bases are TGCAGCGTGGGAAGCAGGGGAGGTTTTGATACGCAGTATTTT.

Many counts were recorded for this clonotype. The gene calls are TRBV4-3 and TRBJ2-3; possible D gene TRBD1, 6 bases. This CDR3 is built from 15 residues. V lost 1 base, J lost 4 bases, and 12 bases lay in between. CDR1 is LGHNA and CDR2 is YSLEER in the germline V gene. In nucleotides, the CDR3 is TGCGCCAGCAGCCAAGCCGCATCAGGGGCAGATACGCAGTATTTT. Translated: CASSQAASGADTQYF.

The CDR3 loop is CATSQDRVGEQYF. The CDR3 region has the DNA TGTGCCACCAGCCAGGACAGGGTGGGCGAGCAGTACTTC. This chain joins TRBV15 and TRBJ2-7; 8 nucleotides line up with TRBD1. CDR1 and CDR2 (germline): LNHNV, YYDKDF (reference sequence). The junction had 6 bases not matched to a gene; V was cut back by 5 bases and J by 6 bases. There are 13 residues in the CDR3. Drawing the rest from reference TRBV15 and TRBJ2-7, the complete variable domain is DAMVIQNPRYQVTQFGKPVTLSCSQTLNHNVMYWYQQKSSQAPKLLFHYYDKDFNNEADTPDNFQSRRPNTSFCFLDIRSPGLGDTAMYLCATSQDRVGEQYFGPGTRLTVT.

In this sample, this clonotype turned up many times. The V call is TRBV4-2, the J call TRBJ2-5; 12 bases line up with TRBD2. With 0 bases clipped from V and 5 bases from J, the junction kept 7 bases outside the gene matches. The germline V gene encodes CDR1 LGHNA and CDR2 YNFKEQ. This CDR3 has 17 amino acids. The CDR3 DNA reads TGTGCCAGCAGCCAAGATCTACTAGCGGGGGGCCGGGAGACCCAGTACTTC. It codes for CASSQDLLAGGRETQYF.

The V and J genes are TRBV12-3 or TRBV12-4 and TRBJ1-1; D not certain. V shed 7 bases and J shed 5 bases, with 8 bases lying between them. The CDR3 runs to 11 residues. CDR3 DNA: TGTGCCAGCACGAGAGGAACTGAAGCTTTCTTT. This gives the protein CASTRGTEAFF.

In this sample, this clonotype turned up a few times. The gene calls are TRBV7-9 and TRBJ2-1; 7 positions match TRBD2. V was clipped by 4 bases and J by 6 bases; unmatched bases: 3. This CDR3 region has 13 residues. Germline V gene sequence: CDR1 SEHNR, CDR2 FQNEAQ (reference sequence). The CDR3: CASSWGGSNEQFF. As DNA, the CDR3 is TGTGCCAGCAGCTGGGGCGGGAGCAATGAGCAGTTCTTC.